Listed here is a single T cell receptor beta chain. The sample belongs to a study of CD8 T cells in Susac syndrome. The germline V and J ends were trimmed by 4 bases and 2 bases, with 8 bases remaining between them. The CDR3 loop spans 13 amino acids. Germline values: CDR1 MNHNS, CDR2 SASEGT. With random hexamers, about 0.45 to 1 ug RNA was reverse transcribed. Each CDR3 protein is one row after TCRdb ran MiXCR on the immunoSEQ multiplex PCR reads. Among almost 450,000 distinct CDR3 sequences, 85% to 90% were seen once, and the ten largest hold about 0.1%. The clonotype comes from a human donor with multiple sclerosis. The source material was CD8+ T cells from PBMCs. V is TRBV6-1 and J is TRBJ1-2; a possible D gene is TRBD1 (5 bases). CDR3 coding DNA: TGTGCCAGCAGTGGGGGCGCGAACTATGGCTACACCTTC. It is translated as CASSGGANYGYTF.